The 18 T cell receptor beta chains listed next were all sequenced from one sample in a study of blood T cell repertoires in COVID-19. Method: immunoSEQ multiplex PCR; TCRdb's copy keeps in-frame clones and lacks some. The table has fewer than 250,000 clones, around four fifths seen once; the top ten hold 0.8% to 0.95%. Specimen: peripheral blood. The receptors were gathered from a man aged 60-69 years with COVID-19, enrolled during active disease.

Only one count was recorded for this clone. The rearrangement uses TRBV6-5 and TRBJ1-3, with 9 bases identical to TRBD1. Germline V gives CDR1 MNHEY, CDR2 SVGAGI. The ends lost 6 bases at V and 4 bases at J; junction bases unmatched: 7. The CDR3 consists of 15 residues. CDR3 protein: CASRRTGAKGNTIYF. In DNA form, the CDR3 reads TGTGCCAGCAGACGGACAGGGGCGAAAGGAAACACCATATATTTT.

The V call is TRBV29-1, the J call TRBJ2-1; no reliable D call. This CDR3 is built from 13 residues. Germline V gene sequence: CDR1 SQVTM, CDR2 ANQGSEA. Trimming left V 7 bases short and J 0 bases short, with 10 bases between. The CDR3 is CSALDYSYNEQFF. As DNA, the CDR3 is TGCAGCGCCCTAGATTACTCCTACAATGAGCAGTTCTTC.

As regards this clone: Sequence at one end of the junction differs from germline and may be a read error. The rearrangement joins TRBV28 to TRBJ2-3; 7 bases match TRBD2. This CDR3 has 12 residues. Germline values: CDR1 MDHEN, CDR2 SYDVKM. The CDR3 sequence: CASSFSVTSIMF. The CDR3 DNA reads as TGTGCCAGCAGTTTTTCCGTGACTAGCATTATGTTT.

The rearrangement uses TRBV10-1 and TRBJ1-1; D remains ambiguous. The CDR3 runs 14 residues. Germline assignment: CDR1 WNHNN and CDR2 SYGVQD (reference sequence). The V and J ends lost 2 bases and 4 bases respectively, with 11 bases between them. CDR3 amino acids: CASSEAGGGTEAFF. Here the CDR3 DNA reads TGCGCCAGCAGTGAGGCAGGTGGTGGCACTGAAGCTTTCTTT.

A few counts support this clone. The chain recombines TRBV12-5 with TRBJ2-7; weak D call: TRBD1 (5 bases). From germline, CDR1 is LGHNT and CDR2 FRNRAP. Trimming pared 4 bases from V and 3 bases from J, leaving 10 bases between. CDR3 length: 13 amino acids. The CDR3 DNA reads TGTGCTAGTGGTTCGACAGCTTTCTACGAGCAGTACTTC. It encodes CASGSTAFYEQYF.

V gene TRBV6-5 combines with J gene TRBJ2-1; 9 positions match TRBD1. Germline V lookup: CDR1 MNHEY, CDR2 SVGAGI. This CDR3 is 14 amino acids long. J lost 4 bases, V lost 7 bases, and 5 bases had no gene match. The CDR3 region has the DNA TGTGCCAGCACTCCGGGACAGGGATACAATGAGCAGTTCTTC. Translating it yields CASTPGQGYNEQFF.

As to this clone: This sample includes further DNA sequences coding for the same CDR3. Here the CDR3 reads CASSPDRNQPQHF. In DNA, the CDR3 is TGTGCCAGCTCACCGGACAGGAATCAGCCCCAGCATTTT. The J gene is TRBJ1-5, the V gene TRBV18; TRBD1 agrees at 7 bases. CDR3 length: 13 amino acids. Trimming took 3 bases from V and 4 from J; bases not matched to a gene: 0. Germline CDR1 is KGHSH and CDR2 is LQKENI.

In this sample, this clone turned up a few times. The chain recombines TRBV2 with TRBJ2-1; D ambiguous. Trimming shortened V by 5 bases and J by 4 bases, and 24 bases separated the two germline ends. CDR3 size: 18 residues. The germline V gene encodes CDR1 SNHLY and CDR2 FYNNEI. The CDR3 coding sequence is TGTGCCAGCAGTCGACGCGGCCGAAGCCTCGCTTCATACAATGAGCAGTTCTTC. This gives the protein CASSRRGRSLASYNEQFF. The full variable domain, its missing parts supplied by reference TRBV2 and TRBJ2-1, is EPEVTQTPSHQVTQMGQEVILRCVPISNHLYFYWYRQILGQKVEFLVSFYNNEISEKSEIFDDQFSVERPDGSNFTLKIRSTKLEDSAMYFCASSRRGRSLASYNEQFFGPGTRLTVL.

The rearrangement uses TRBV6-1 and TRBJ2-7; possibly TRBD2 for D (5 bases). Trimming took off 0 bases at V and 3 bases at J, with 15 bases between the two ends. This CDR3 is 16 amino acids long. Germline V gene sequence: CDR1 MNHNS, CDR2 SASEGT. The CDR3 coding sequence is TGTGCCAGCAGTGAAGCCCACCCCGCGGGTTTCTACGAGCAGTACTTC. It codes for CASSEAHPAGFYEQYF.

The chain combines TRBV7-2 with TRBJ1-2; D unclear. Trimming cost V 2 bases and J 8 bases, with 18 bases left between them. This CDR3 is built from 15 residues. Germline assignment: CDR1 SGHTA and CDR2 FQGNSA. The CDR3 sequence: CASSLNRNLRGGYTF. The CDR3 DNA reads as TGTGCCAGCAGCTTAAACAGAAATCTCCGCGGGGGCTACACCTTC.

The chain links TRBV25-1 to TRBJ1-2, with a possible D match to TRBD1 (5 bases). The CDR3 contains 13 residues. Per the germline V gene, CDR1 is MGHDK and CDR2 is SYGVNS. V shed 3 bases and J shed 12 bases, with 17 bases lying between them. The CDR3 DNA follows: TGTGCCAGCAGTGACCCCCCCCCGACAGTTCACACCTTC. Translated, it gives CASSDPPPTVHTF.

CDR3 bases: TGTGCCAGCAGCGTAGGGCTACAGGGGGCGTTGGGAAACACCATATATTTT. It codes for CASSVGLQGALGNTIYF. V usage is TRBV7-2 and J usage is TRBJ1-3; 9 bases fit TRBD1. From germline, CDR1 is SGHTA and CDR2 FQGNSA. After removal of 5 bases from V and 4 bases from J, the junction contained 12 bases not matched to a gene. The CDR3 sequence is 17 residues long.

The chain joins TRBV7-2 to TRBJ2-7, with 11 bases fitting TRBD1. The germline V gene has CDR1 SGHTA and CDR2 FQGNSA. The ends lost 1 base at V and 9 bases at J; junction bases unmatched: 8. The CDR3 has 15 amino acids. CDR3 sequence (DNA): TGTGCCAGCAGCTTAGGAGTTGGGACAGGGGGTCGGCAGTACTTC. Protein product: CASSLGVGTGGRQYF.

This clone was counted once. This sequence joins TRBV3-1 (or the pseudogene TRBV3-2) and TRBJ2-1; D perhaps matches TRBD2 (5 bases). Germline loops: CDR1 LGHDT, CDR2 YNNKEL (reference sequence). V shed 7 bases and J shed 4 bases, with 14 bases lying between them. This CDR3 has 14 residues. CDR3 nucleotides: TGTGCCAGCAAATTCGGTGGGAGTTACAATGAGCAGTTCTTC. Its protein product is CASKFGGSYNEQFF.

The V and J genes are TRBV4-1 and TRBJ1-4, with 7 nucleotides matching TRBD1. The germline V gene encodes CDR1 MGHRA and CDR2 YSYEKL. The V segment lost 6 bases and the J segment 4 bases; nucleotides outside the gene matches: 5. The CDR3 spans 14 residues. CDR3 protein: CASSTGAGNEKLFF. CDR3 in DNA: TGCGCCAGCAGTACAGGGGCCGGTAATGAAAAACTGTTTTTT.

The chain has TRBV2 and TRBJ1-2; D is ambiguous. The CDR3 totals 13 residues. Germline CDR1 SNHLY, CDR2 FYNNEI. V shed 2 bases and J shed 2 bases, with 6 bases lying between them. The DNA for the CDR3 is TGTGCCAGCAGTGAATCCGGGAACTATGGCTACACCTTC. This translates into CASSESGNYGYTF.

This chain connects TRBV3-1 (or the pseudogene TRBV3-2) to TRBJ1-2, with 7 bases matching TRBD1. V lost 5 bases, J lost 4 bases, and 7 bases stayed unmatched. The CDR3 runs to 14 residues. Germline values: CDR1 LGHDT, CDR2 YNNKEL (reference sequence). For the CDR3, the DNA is TGTGCCAGCAGCAACCGGGACAGCCTCTATGGCTACACCTTC. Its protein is CASSNRDSLYGYTF.

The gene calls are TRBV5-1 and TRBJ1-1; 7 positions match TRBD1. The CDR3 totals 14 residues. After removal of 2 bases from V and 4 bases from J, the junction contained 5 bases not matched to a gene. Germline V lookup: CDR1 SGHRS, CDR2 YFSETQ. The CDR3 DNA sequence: TGCGCCAGCAGCTTCAGGGGGACTCGCACTGAAGCTTTCTTT. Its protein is CASSFRGTRTEAFF.